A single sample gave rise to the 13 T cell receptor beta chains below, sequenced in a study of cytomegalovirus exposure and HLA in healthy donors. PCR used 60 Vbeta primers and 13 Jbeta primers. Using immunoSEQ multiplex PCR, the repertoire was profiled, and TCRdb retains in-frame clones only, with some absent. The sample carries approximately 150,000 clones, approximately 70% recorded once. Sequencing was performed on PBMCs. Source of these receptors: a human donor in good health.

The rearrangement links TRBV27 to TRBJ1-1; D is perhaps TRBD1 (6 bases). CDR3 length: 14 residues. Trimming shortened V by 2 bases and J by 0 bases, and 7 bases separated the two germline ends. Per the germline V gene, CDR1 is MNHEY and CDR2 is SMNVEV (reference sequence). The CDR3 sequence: CASSLNRVNTEAFF. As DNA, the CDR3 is TGTGCCAGCAGTTTAAACAGGGTGAACACTGAAGCTTTCTTT.

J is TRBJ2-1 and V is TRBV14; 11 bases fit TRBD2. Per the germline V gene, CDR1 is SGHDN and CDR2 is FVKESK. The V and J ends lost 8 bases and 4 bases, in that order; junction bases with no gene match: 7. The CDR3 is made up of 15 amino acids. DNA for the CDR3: TGTGCCAGCCTACCCACTAGCGGGGGATACAATGAGCAGTTCTTC. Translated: CASLPTSGGYNEQFF.

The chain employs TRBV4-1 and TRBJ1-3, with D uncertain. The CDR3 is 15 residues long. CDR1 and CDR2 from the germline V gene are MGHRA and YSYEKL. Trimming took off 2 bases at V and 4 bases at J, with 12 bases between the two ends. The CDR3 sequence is CASSQTPGSGNTIYF. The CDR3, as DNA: TGCGCCAGCAGCCAAACTCCAGGTTCCGGAAACACCATATATTTT.

The CDR3 DNA sequence: TGTGCCAGCTCACCCCTGAGCGGGGGGGCCCAAGAGACCCAGTACTTC. As protein: CASSPLSGGAQETQYF. The chain has TRBV18 and TRBJ2-5; 10 positions agree with TRBD2. Trimming at V came to 3 bases and at J to 1 base, leaving 5 bases not matched to a gene. The germline V gene has CDR1 KGHSH and CDR2 LQKENI. CDR3 size: 16 residues.

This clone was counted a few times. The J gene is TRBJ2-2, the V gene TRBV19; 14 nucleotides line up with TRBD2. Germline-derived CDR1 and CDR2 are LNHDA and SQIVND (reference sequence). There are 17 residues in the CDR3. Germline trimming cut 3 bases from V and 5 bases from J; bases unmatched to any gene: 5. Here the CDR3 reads CASSIGLAGGGTGELFF. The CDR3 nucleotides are TGTGCCAGTAGTATCGGACTAGCGGGGGGCGGGACCGGGGAGCTGTTTTTT.

The CDR3 here is CASSTGQGQETQYF. As DNA, the CDR3 is TGCGCCAGCAGCACTGGACAGGGCCAAGAGACCCAGTACTTC. The chain employs TRBV5-1 and TRBJ2-5, with TRBD1 matching 8 bases. CDR3 length equals 14 residues. Germline CDR1 and CDR2: SGHRS and YFSETQ. Trimming took 4 bases from V and 1 from J; bases not matched to a gene: 3. The variable domain in full, completed from reference TRBV5-1 and TRBJ2-5, reads KAGVTQTPRYLIKTRGQQVTLSCSPISGHRSVSWYQQTPGQGLQFLFEYFSETQRNKGNFPGRFSGRQFSNSRSEMNVSTLELGDSALYLCASSTGQGQETQYFGPGTRLLVL.

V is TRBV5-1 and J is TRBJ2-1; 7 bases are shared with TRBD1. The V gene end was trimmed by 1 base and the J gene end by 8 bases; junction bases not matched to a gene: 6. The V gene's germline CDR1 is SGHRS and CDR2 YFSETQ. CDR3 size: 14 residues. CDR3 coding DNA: TGCGCCAGCAGCTTGCAGGACAGGTTCCATGAGCAGTTCTTC. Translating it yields CASSLQDRFHEQFF.

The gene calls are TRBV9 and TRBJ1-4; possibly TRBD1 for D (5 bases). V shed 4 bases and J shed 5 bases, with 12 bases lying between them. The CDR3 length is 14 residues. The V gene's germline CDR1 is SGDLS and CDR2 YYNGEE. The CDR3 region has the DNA TGTGCCAGCAGCCGGGACTCGGGAAATGAAAAACTGTTTTTT. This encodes CASSRDSGNEKLFF.

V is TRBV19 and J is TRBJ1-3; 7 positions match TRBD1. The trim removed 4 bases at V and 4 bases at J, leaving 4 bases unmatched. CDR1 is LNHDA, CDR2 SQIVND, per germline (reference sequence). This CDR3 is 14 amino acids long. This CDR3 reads CASSNRQGGNTIYF. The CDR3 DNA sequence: TGTGCCAGTAGTAACCGACAGGGAGGAAACACCATATATTTT.

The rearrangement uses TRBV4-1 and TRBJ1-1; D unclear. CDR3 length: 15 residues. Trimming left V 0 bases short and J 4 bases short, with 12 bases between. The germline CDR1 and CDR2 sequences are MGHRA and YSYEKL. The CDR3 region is CASSQDREGSTEAFF. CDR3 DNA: TGCGCCAGCAGCCAAGATCGGGAGGGCTCCACTGAAGCTTTCTTT.

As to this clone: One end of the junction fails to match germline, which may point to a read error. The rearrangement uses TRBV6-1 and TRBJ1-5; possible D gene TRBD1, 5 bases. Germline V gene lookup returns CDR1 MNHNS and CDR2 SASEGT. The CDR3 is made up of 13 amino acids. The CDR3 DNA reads TGTGCCAGCGGTGAACAGGCAAATCAGCCCCAGCATTTT. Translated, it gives CASGEQANQPQHF.

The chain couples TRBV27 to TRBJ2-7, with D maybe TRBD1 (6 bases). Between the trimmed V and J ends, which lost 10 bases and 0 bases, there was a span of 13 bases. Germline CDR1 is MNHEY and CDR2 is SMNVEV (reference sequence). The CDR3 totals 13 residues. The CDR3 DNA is TGTGCCATTGGACAGAGCAGCTCCTACGAGCAGTACTTC. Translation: CAIGQSSSYEQYF.

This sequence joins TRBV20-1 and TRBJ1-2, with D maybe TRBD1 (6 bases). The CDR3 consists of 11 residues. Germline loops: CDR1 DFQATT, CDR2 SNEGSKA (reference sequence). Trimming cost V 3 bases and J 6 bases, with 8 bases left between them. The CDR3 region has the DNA TGCAGTGCTAGGGGGGCGGATGGCTACACCTTC. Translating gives CSARGADGYTF.